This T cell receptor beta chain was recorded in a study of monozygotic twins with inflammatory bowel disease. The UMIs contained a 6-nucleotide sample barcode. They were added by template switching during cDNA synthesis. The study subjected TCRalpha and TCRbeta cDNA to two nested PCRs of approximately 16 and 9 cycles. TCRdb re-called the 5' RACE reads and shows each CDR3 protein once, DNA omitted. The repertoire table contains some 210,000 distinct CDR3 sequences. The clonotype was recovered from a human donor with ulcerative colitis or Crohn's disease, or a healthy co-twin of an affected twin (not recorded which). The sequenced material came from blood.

CDR3 loop: CASSLWESSYNEQFF. The chain uses TRBV5-1 and TRBJ2-1. CDR1 SGHRS and CDR2 YFSETQ come from the germline V gene. The CDR3 covers 15 residues. Full variable domain (outside the CDR3, taken from reference TRBV5-1 and TRBJ2-1): KAGVTQTPRYLIKTRGQQVTLSCSPISGHRSVSWYQQTPGQGLQFLFEYFSETQRNKGNFPGRFSGRQFSNSRSEMNVSTLELGDSALYLCASSLWESSYNEQFFGPGTRLTVL.